These 13 T cell receptor beta chains came from one sample sequenced in a study of T cells in Graves' hyperthyroidism and ophthalmopathy. The source material, RNA transcripts, was used to amplify TCR beta CDR3 regions. Using the HTBI primer set, a first-round RT-PCR was run on the TCR CDR3. TCRdb itself ran the multiplex PCR reads through MiXCR, one entry per CDR3 protein. The data hold 500,000 to 550,000 distinct CDR3 sequences, with less than 25% observed a single time. The sample was blood. These receptors originate from a man in his late teens or twenties with Graves' hyperthyroidism.

This clonotype was counted at least ten times. This chain joins TRBV19 and TRBJ1-1; D possibly corresponds to TRBD1 (5 bases). With 4 bases removed from V and 11 bases from J, the gap between germline ends came to 14 bases. Germline V CDR1 and CDR2: LNHDA, SQIVND (reference sequence). This CDR3 has 12 residues. This CDR3 is CASSNRGEDAFF. Written as DNA, the CDR3 is TGTGCCAGTAGTAACCGGGGCGAAGACGCTTTCTTT.

This clonotype was seen more than once but under ten times. This chain links TRBV4-1 with TRBJ2-2, with TRBD2 matching 8 bases. Germline CDR1 MGHRA, CDR2 YSYEKL. This CDR3 is built from 16 residues. Unmatched junction bases numbered 4, after V lost 4 bases and J lost 0 bases. The CDR3 DNA sequence: TGCGCCAGCAGCCGAAGCGGGGGATCGAACACCGGGGAGCTGTTTTTT. Its protein product is CASSRSGGSNTGELFF.

The chain combines TRBV12-3 or TRBV12-4 with TRBJ1-6; D is possibly TRBD1 (5 bases). The CDR3 runs 14 residues. V gave up 6 bases and J gave up 10 bases, with 16 bases separating them. The CDR3 reads CASRQGFEGSPLHF. The CDR3 DNA sequence: TGTGCCAGCAGGCAGGGATTTGAGGGATCACCCCTCCACTTT.

This clonotype showed up many times. V usage is TRBV6-1 and J usage is TRBJ2-2; D unresolved. Germline V lookup: CDR1 MNHNS, CDR2 SASEGT. The CDR3 is 13 amino acids. V lost 1 base and J 7 bases, leaving 7 bases between the germline ends. CDR3 coding DNA: TGTGCCAGCAGTGAAGACCCTAGCGGGGAGCTGTTTTTT. It is translated as CASSEDPSGELFF.

This clonotype was seen ten or more times. The genes are TRBV4-1 and TRBJ1-5, with 10 positions matching TRBD1. V shed 3 bases and J 5 bases; nucleotides not matched to a gene: 7. This CDR3 has 16 residues. CDR1 and CDR2 (germline): MGHRA, YSYEKL. The CDR3 sequence is CASSHGFGQGDQPQHF. CDR3 nucleotide sequence: TGCGCCAGCAGCCACGGCTTCGGACAGGGGGATCAGCCCCAGCATTTT.

This clonotype was observed many times. This chain links TRBV6-1 with TRBJ1-1; TRBD1 agrees at 8 bases. The CDR3 is 14 residues long. The ends lost 4 bases at V and 3 bases at J; junction bases unmatched: 4. Germline CDR1 is MNHNS and CDR2 is SASEGT. CDR3 region: CASSGPGGYTEAFF. The CDR3 bases are TGTGCCAGCAGTGGCCCAGGGGGCTACACTGAAGCTTTCTTT.

This clonotype was seen at least ten times. The V and J genes are TRBV12-3 or TRBV12-4 and TRBJ2-5; TRBD1 might be the D (6 bases). The V end was cut by 6 bases, the J end by 1 base, with 24 bases between. The CDR3 is made up of 18 amino acids. The CDR3 DNA reads as TGTGCCAGCAGCCCTGGGAAGGGGACACCACCATCCCAAGAGACCCAGTACTTC. Its protein product is CASSPGKGTPPSQETQYF.

This clonotype came up a few times. This chain links TRBV4-1 with TRBJ1-1; D remains ambiguous. Deletions cut 1 base from V and 3 bases from J, with 12 bases between. The germline gives CDR1 MGHRA, CDR2 YSYEKL. The CDR3 totals 15 residues. The CDR3: CASSQVPGIYTEAFF. The DNA of the CDR3 is TGCGCCAGCAGCCAAGTCCCGGGTATCTACACTGAAGCTTTCTTT.

Only a few counts were recorded for this clonotype. V usage is TRBV12-3 or TRBV12-4 and J usage is TRBJ2-5; 8 bases align to TRBD1. After removal of 4 bases from V and 4 bases from J, the junction contained 5 bases not matched to a gene. The CDR3 extends over 14 amino acids. CDR3 sequence (DNA): TGTGCCAGCAGTTCGGCGGACAGGGTAGAGACCCAGTACTTC. Protein product: CASSSADRVETQYF.

The rearrangement joins TRBV6-2 or TRBV6-3 to TRBJ2-7; 7 nucleotides align to TRBD1. Germline V gene lookup returns CDR1 MNHEY and CDR2 SVGEGT. V lost 5 bases and J lost 2; bases outside the gene matches: 12. The length of the CDR3 is 16 residues. CDR3 protein: CASSPPQGVIPYEQYF. CDR3 DNA sequence: TGTGCCAGCAGTCCCCCTCAGGGGGTAATCCCCTACGAGCAGTACTTC.

With regard to this clonotype: A much larger clone differs by one base, so this may be a read error. The CDR3 DNA reads as TGTGCCAGCATTTGTGACAGGGGCGAAAACATTCAGTACTTC. Amino acids: CASICDRGENIQYF. The chain uses TRBV2 and TRBJ2-4; TRBD1 agrees at 8 bases. This CDR3 has 14 amino acids. The V and J ends lost 7 bases and 5 bases, in that order; junction bases with no gene match: 7. The germline V gene has CDR1 SNHLY and CDR2 FYNNEI.

Note on this clonotype: An end of the junction differs from the germline gene, which may be a read error. This chain links TRBV28 with TRBJ1-1, with 7 bases fitting TRBD1. Germline V gene lookup returns CDR1 MDHEN and CDR2 SYDVKM. This CDR3 is 14 amino acids long. CDR3 coding DNA: TGTGCCAGCAGTTTAAGGGGGCCGAACACTGAAGCTTGCTTT. This gives the protein CASSLRGPNTEACF. The complete variable domain, with remaining parts taken from reference TRBV28 and TRBJ1-1, reads DVKVTQSSRYLVKRTGEKVFLECVQDMDHENMFWYRQDPGLGLRLIYFSYDVKMKEKGDIPEGYSVSREKKERFSLILESASTNQTSMYLCASSLRGPNTEACFGQGTRLTVV.

This clonotype has a handful of counts. The chain combines TRBV11-2 with TRBJ1-2; no clear D. CDR1 is SGHAT and CDR2 is FQNNGV in the germline V gene. Trimming left V 0 bases short and J 8 bases short, with 10 bases between. The CDR3 has 13 residues. CDR3 in DNA: TGTGCCAGCAGCTTAGAGCCCGGTAGCGGCTACACCTTC. Translated: CASSLEPGSGYTF.